A selection of T cell receptor beta chains follows, all from one sample in a study of PD-1 blockade in classical Hodgkin lymphoma. The method was immunoSEQ multiplex PCR; TCRdb's version includes in-frame clones alone and lacks a portion of them. The table lists around 19,000 clones, about 80% of them singletons. The sequences come from peripheral blood mononuclear cells (PBMCs), collected before the fourth cycle of nivolumab. All receptors derive from a human donor with classical Hodgkin lymphoma. The CDR3 runs from the conserved cysteine through the conserved F or W. The order of the fields is D gene, clone size, J gene, V gene, CDR3 DNA, CDR3 protein. The D gene is left open where the match is weak. A row's size may be missing; if present it is once, few, many or a size class.

d_call: NA
clone_size: few
j_call: TRBJ2-3
v_call: TRBV14
cdr3_nt: TGTGCCAGCAGCACCTTAGGGGCCTTCTCTACGCAGTATTTT
cdr3_aa: CASSTLGAFSTQYF

d_call: TRBD1
clone_size: NA
j_call: TRBJ1-2
v_call: TRBV2
cdr3_nt: TGTGCCAGCATGAAAGGACAGGCAAGGGATGGCTACACCTTC
cdr3_aa: CASMKGQARDGYTF

d_call: NA
clone_size: NA
j_call: TRBJ2-1
v_call: TRBV7-2
cdr3_nt: TGTGCCAGCAGGGGAACAGCGTACAATGAGCAGTTCTTC
cdr3_aa: CASRGTAYNEQFF

d_call: NA
clone_size: NA
j_call: TRBJ2-1
v_call: TRBV13
cdr3_nt: TGTGCCAGCAGTTCCGGGCCCACTTTGGAGCAGTTCTTC
cdr3_aa: CASSSGPTLEQFF

d_call: NA
clone_size: NA
j_call: TRBJ2-2
v_call: TRBV18
cdr3_nt: TGTGCCAGCTCACTATTCGGGACAGCGGGCGGGGAGCTGTTTTTT
cdr3_aa: CASSLFGTAGGELFF

d_call: TRBD2
clone_size: medium-sized
j_call: TRBJ2-3
v_call: TRBV5-1
cdr3_nt: TGCGCCAGCAGCGACGGCCTACTAGCGGGGGGTAGGGATACGCAGTATTTT
cdr3_aa: CASSDGLLAGGRDTQYF

d_call: NA
clone_size: NA
j_call: TRBJ2-4
v_call: TRBV9
cdr3_nt: TGTGCCAGCAGCGGATCTGGCTTGGCCAAAAACATTCAGTACTTC
cdr3_aa: CASSGSGLAKNIQYF

d_call: NA
clone_size: NA
j_call: TRBJ2-5
v_call: TRBV6-6
cdr3_nt: TGTGCCAGCAGTTACTCGTTTACGGGAGAAGAGACCCAGTACTTC
cdr3_aa: CASSYSFTGEETQYF

d_call: TRBD2
clone_size: NA
j_call: TRBJ2-7
v_call: TRBV11-2
cdr3_nt: TGTGCCAGCAGCTTAGGGGGACTAGCGGGAGTCGAGGAGCAGTACTTC
cdr3_aa: CASSLGGLAGVEEQYF

d_call: TRBD2
clone_size: NA
j_call: TRBJ2-1
v_call: TRBV11-2
cdr3_nt: TGTGCCAGCAGCTTTCCGGGACCTCTTGTGCGGGGGTCCTACAATGAGCAGTTCTTC
cdr3_aa: CASSFPGPLVRGSYNEQFF

d_call: NA
clone_size: NA
j_call: TRBJ2-5
v_call: TRBV5-4
cdr3_nt: TGTGCCAGCAGCTGGACGGTCCAAGAGACCCAGTACTTC
cdr3_aa: CASSWTVQETQYF

d_call: TRBD2
clone_size: NA
j_call: TRBJ2-1
v_call: TRBV29-1
cdr3_nt: TGCAGCGTTGTAAAAGCGGGAGTTGACAATGAGCAGTTCTTC
cdr3_aa: CSVVKAGVDNEQFF

d_call: TRBD1
clone_size: few
j_call: TRBJ2-5
v_call: TRBV9
cdr3_nt: TGTGCCAGCAGCCCTTTACAGGGGGCTCGAGAGACCCAGTACTTC
cdr3_aa: CASSPLQGARETQYF

d_call: NA
clone_size: few
j_call: TRBJ1-2
v_call: TRBV4-3
cdr3_nt: TGCGCCAGCAGCCAAGAACCTTGGACAGCTCCTAACTATGGCTACACCTTC
cdr3_aa: CASSQEPWTAPNYGYTF

d_call: NA
clone_size: NA
j_call: TRBJ1-1
v_call: TRBV5-4
cdr3_nt: TGTGCCAGCAGCCCATCGACAGGTATGAACACTGAAGCTTTCTTT
cdr3_aa: CASSPSTGMNTEAFF

d_call: NA
clone_size: NA
j_call: TRBJ2-6
v_call: TRBV6-4
cdr3_nt: TGTGCCAGCAGTGACTCTGGGGCCAACGTCCTGACTTTC
cdr3_aa: CASSDSGANVLTF

d_call: TRBD1
clone_size: NA
j_call: TRBJ2-5
v_call: TRBV27
cdr3_nt: TGTGCCAGCCGAGACAGGGCACCACAAGAGACCCAGTACTTC
cdr3_aa: CASRDRAPQETQYF

d_call: NA
clone_size: NA
j_call: TRBJ1-4
v_call: TRBV2
cdr3_nt: TGTGCCAGCAGTGATGGACAGAGTCGGGGTAGGGGTAATGAAAAACTGTTTTTT
cdr3_aa: CASSDGQSRGRGNEKLFF

d_call: NA
clone_size: NA
j_call: TRBJ2-6
v_call: TRBV25-1
cdr3_nt: TGTGCGACCGAGGAGGCTGGGGCCAACGTCCTGACTTTC
cdr3_aa: CATEEAGANVLTF

d_call: NA
clone_size: few
j_call: TRBJ1-4
v_call: TRBV28
cdr3_nt: TGTGCCAGCAGTTCGAGGGGGGTTTGGAGTGAAAAACTGTTTTTT
cdr3_aa: CASSSRGVWSEKLFF

d_call: TRBD2
clone_size: NA
j_call: TRBJ2-7
v_call: TRBV28
cdr3_nt: TGTGCCAGCATTGGCTTCCCGGGAGGGGGGTACGAGCAGTACTTC
cdr3_aa: CASIGFPGGGYEQYF

d_call: NA
clone_size: NA
j_call: TRBJ2-7
v_call: TRBV19
cdr3_nt: TGTGCCAGTAGACAAGGACGGAGCTCCTACGAGCAGTACTTC
cdr3_aa: CASRQGRSSYEQYF

d_call: NA
clone_size: once
j_call: TRBJ2-1
v_call: TRBV19
cdr3_nt: TGTGCGAGCGGAGGGCCTTACTACAATGAGCAGTTCTTC
cdr3_aa: CASGGPYYNEQFF

d_call: NA
clone_size: NA
j_call: TRBJ1-3
v_call: TRBV4-2
cdr3_nt: TGTGCCAGCAGCCAAGATAAGGGAACTGGAAACACCATATATTTT
cdr3_aa: CASSQDKGTGNTIYF

d_call: NA
clone_size: NA
j_call: TRBJ2-3
v_call: TRBV4-1
cdr3_nt: TGCGCCAGCAGCCAGGCCGTTCGGAGCACAGATACGCAGTATTTT
cdr3_aa: CASSQAVRSTDTQYF

d_call: TRBD1
clone_size: few
j_call: TRBJ1-1
v_call: TRBV5-1
cdr3_nt: TGCGCCAGCAGCCCAATCACAGGGGCCAACACTGAAGCTTTCTTT
cdr3_aa: CASSPITGANTEAFF

d_call: TRBD2
clone_size: once
j_call: TRBJ2-5
v_call: TRBV5-4
cdr3_nt: TGTGCCAGCAGTCTGGACGGGGGGGCAGGGGAGACCCAGTACTTC
cdr3_aa: CASSLDGGAGETQYF

d_call: TRBD1
clone_size: NA
j_call: TRBJ1-6
v_call: TRBV18
cdr3_nt: TGTGCCAGCTCACCAGACGCAGGGGGCGGTTCACCCCTCCACTTT
cdr3_aa: CASSPDAGGGSPLHF

d_call: NA
clone_size: NA
j_call: TRBJ2-7
v_call: TRBV11-2
cdr3_nt: TGTGCCAGCAGCTACCAAACACTTACTCCTTTCAACGAGCAGTACTTC
cdr3_aa: CASSYQTLTPFNEQYF

d_call: NA
clone_size: once
j_call: TRBJ1-2
v_call: TRBV11-2
cdr3_nt: TGTGCCAGCAGCTTATGGGCCGGAGAATATGGCTACACCTTC
cdr3_aa: CASSLWAGEYGYTF

d_call: NA
clone_size: NA
j_call: TRBJ2-6
v_call: TRBV4-3
cdr3_nt: TGCGCCAGCAGCCCCATGGCCCGGGTCCCTGGGAGCTCTGGGGCCAACGTCCTGACTTTC
cdr3_aa: CASSPMARVPGSSGANVLTF

d_call: NA
clone_size: NA
j_call: TRBJ1-3
v_call: TRBV5-1
cdr3_nt: TGCGCCAGCAGCTTGGTACCGGGCAGCTACAACTCTGGAAACACCATATATTTT
cdr3_aa: CASSLVPGSYNSGNTIYF

d_call: NA
clone_size: NA
j_call: TRBJ2-5
v_call: TRBV27
cdr3_nt: TGTGCCAGCAGCACACTTCCACGACAGCGGGAGACCCAGTACTTC
cdr3_aa: CASSTLPRQRETQYF

d_call: NA
clone_size: few
j_call: TRBJ2-5
v_call: TRBV4-1
cdr3_nt: TGCGCCAGCAGCCAAGATCGTACGGAGACCCAGTACTTC
cdr3_aa: CASSQDRTETQYF

d_call: NA
clone_size: once
j_call: TRBJ2-7
v_call: TRBV6-6
cdr3_nt: TGTGCCAGCAGTTACTCCACAGGTAGAACCTACGAGCAGTACTTC
cdr3_aa: CASSYSTGRTYEQYF

d_call: TRBD1
clone_size: NA
j_call: TRBJ2-1
v_call: TRBV5-1
cdr3_nt: TGCGCCAGCAGCCGGGGGACAGGCCACAACGAGCAGTTCTTC
cdr3_aa: CASSRGTGHNEQFF

d_call: TRBD2
clone_size: few
j_call: TRBJ2-1
v_call: TRBV5-4
cdr3_nt: TGTGCCAGCGAGACCGGACTAGCGGGAGGGCGCTCCTACAATGAGCAGTTCTTC
cdr3_aa: CASETGLAGGRSYNEQFF

d_call: TRBD2
clone_size: NA
j_call: TRBJ2-1
v_call: TRBV19
cdr3_nt: TGTGCCAGTAGTGCCCCGGGGGGGGTTGGCCCGAATGAGCAGTTCTTC
cdr3_aa: CASSAPGGVGPNEQFF

d_call: NA
clone_size: NA
j_call: TRBJ2-7
v_call: TRBV5-6
cdr3_nt: TGTGCCAGCAGCCCGGGTAGGCCGCCCTACGAGCAGTACTTC
cdr3_aa: CASSPGRPPYEQYF

d_call: NA
clone_size: NA
j_call: TRBJ2-3
v_call: TRBV28
cdr3_nt: TGTGCCAGCAGCATTATCGGGGTCCAGCTTACGCAGTATTTT
cdr3_aa: CASSIIGVQLTQYF

d_call: NA
clone_size: once
j_call: TRBJ2-3
v_call: TRBV7-2
cdr3_nt: TGTGCCAGCAGCTTAGGGGGTTCTGGGACAGATACGCAGTATTTT
cdr3_aa: CASSLGGSGTDTQYF

d_call: NA
clone_size: NA
j_call: TRBJ2-5
v_call: TRBV7-9
cdr3_nt: TGTGCCAGCAGCCCTGGGGGGGCGTGGGAGACCCAGTACTTC
cdr3_aa: CASSPGGAWETQYF

d_call: NA
clone_size: once
j_call: TRBJ2-3
v_call: TRBV2
cdr3_nt: TGTGCCAGCAGTGCGGGGGGCACAGATACGCAGTATTTT
cdr3_aa: CASSAGGTDTQYF

d_call: NA
clone_size: NA
j_call: TRBJ1-5
v_call: TRBV6-1
cdr3_nt: TGTGCCAGCAGTGAACAAGGGGTTCAGCCCCAGCATTTT
cdr3_aa: CASSEQGVQPQHF

d_call: NA
clone_size: NA
j_call: TRBJ1-2
v_call: TRBV2
cdr3_nt: TGTGCCAGCAGTGAGGGACTCTATGGCTACACCTTC
cdr3_aa: CASSEGLYGYTF

d_call: NA
clone_size: NA
j_call: TRBJ1-1
v_call: TRBV6-5
cdr3_nt: TGTGCCAGCAGTTACGATGGGGGCGGGGGTGAAGCTTTCTTT
cdr3_aa: CASSYDGGGGEAFF

d_call: NA
clone_size: NA
j_call: TRBJ1-1
v_call: TRBV18
cdr3_nt: TGTGCCAGCTCACTTCGGACGAATCCTGAAGCTTTCTTT
cdr3_aa: CASSLRTNPEAFF

d_call: NA
clone_size: NA
j_call: TRBJ1-4
v_call: TRBV9
cdr3_nt: TGTGCCAGCAGCGTAGGGGAAAAACTGTTTTTT
cdr3_aa: CASSVGEKLFF

d_call: TRBD1
clone_size: NA
j_call: TRBJ2-1
v_call: TRBV27
cdr3_nt: TGTGCCAGCACCCCTAGGGGACAGTATTACAATGAGCAGTTCTTC
cdr3_aa: CASTPRGQYYNEQFF

d_call: NA
clone_size: NA
j_call: TRBJ2-3
v_call: TRBV7-9
cdr3_nt: TGTGCCAGCAGCTTAGGTCAAGGGCGGGGCGGCACAGATACGCAGTATTTT
cdr3_aa: CASSLGQGRGGTDTQYF

d_call: NA
clone_size: NA
j_call: TRBJ1-2
v_call: TRBV19
cdr3_nt: TGTGCCAGTAGTATGCACGACAGGAACTATGGCTACACCTTC
cdr3_aa: CASSMHDRNYGYTF

d_call: NA
clone_size: NA
j_call: TRBJ2-7
v_call: TRBV6-1
cdr3_nt: TGTGCCAGCAGCCCCCCGGGGTACGAGCAGTACTTC
cdr3_aa: CASSPPGYEQYF

d_call: NA
clone_size: NA
j_call: TRBJ1-6
v_call: TRBV5-8
cdr3_nt: TGTGCCAGCAGCCGGGGAGGCGGGAATTCACCCCTCCACTTT
cdr3_aa: CASSRGGGNSPLHF

d_call: NA
clone_size: few
j_call: TRBJ1-1
v_call: TRBV7-2
cdr3_nt: TGTGCCAGCAGCTCGCCCCTTTTAGGACGGATAAACACTGAAGCTTTCTTT
cdr3_aa: CASSSPLLGRINTEAFF